Listed here are 21 T cell receptor beta chains from one sample, sequenced in a study of human T cells and chemical hapten exposure. Stated time point: pre-sensitization, week 0. The treatment is: therapeutic diphenylcyclopropenone sensitization with weekly scalp DPC. TCRdb itself ran the RACE reads through MiXCR, one entry per CDR3 protein. The sample lists 35,000 to 45,000 distinct CDR3 sequences; around 12% were seen once. This specimen was whole blood, taken in connection with sensitization to the hapten diphenylcyclopropenone (DPC). The receptors derive from a woman aged 25 to 39 with alopecia areata. Some clones in this sample may be carry-over from other donors' samples.

This clonotype showed up many times. The J gene is TRBJ2-1, the V gene TRBV20-1, with 8 bases identical to TRBD2. Germline CDR1 and CDR2: DFQATT and SNEGSKA (reference sequence). The CDR3 is 16 amino acids. The V gene end was trimmed by 3 bases and the J gene end by 2 bases; junction bases not matched to a gene: 9. This CDR3 reads CSASTLAGTTYNEQFF. The CDR3 nucleotides are TGCAGTGCTAGTACGCTAGCGGGTACTACCTACAATGAGCAGTTCTTC.

J is TRBJ2-5 and V is TRBV28; D might be TRBD1 (7 bases). Germline CDR1 and CDR2: MDHEN and SYDVKM. V shed 3 bases and J shed 1 base, with 15 bases lying between them. The CDR3 has 16 amino acids. The DNA of the CDR3 is TGTGCCAGCAGTTTTGTCAGGGGGGACTTCCAAGAGACCCAGTACTTC. It translates to CASSFVRGDFQETQYF.

This clonotype was seen a few times. This chain joins TRBV12-3 or TRBV12-4 and TRBJ2-1, with D perhaps TRBD2 (5 bases). V dropped 3 bases and J dropped 15 bases, with 15 bases sitting between them. CDR3 length: 12 amino acids. Here the CDR3 DNA reads TGTGCCAGCAGTTTGAGGCGGGCGGTTACGTTCTTC. Protein sequence: CASSLRRAVTFF.

J is TRBJ2-7 and V is TRBV7-8; D possibly corresponds to TRBD1 (6 bases). The CDR3 has 14 residues. Germline CDR1 is SGHVS and CDR2 is FQNEAQ. The V and J ends lost 1 base and 3 bases respectively, with 10 bases between them. This CDR3 is CASSLGQANYEQYF. CDR3 sequence (DNA): TGTGCCAGCAGCTTAGGACAGGCAAACTACGAGCAGTACTTC.

The rearrangement uses TRBV7-6 and TRBJ1-5, with 9 positions matching TRBD1. Losses at the gene ends were 4 bases for V and 5 bases for J; bases not matched to a gene: 6. Germline-derived CDR1 and CDR2 are SGHVS and FNYEAQ. This CDR3 contains 15 residues. This CDR3 reads CASSSGTGPYQPQHF. DNA of the CDR3: TGTGCCAGCAGCTCGGGGACAGGGCCCTATCAGCCCCAGCATTTT.

The rearrangement uses TRBV6-2 or TRBV6-3 and TRBJ2-7; no clear D gene. The CDR3 is 15 amino acids. V shed 2 bases and J shed 2 bases, with 13 bases lying between them. The germline gives CDR1 MNHEY, CDR2 SVGEGT. CDR3 residues: CASSYSRTATYEQYF. Written as DNA, the CDR3 is TGTGCCAGCAGTTACAGCAGGACGGCCACCTACGAGCAGTACTTC.

The chain is built from TRBV7-2 and TRBJ2-2, with D hard to call. The V gene's germline CDR1 is SGHTA and CDR2 FQGNSA. The germline V and J ends were trimmed by 5 bases and 2 bases, with 12 bases remaining between them. The CDR3 runs to 15 residues. The CDR3 spells CASSLLGHNTGELFF. In nucleotides, the CDR3 is TGTGCCAGCAGCCTGCTCGGGCACAACACCGGGGAGCTGTTTTTT.

The genes are TRBV20-1 and TRBJ1-6, with D possibly being TRBD1 (6 bases). Germline lookup yields CDR1 DFQATT and CDR2 SNEGSKA (reference sequence). V shed 5 bases and J shed 3 bases, with 20 bases lying between them. The CDR3 is 17 amino acids. The chain's CDR3 is CSAQRGTPRGYNSPLHF. The CDR3 nucleotides read TGCAGTGCTCAGAGAGGGACACCCAGGGGCTATAATTCACCCCTCCACTTT.

This clonotype has at least ten counts. The chain is built from TRBV20-1 and TRBJ1-3, with D unclear. The CDR3 runs to 12 residues. The germline CDR1 and CDR2 sequences are DFQATT and SNEGSKA (reference sequence). With 1 base removed from V and 4 bases from J, the gap between germline ends came to 5 bases. The DNA of the CDR3 is TGCAGTGCTAGAGGCGCCGGAAACACCATATATTTT. Amino acid sequence: CSARGAGNTIYF.

This clonotype was counted many times. The chain's CDR3 is CASSLGLGYNEQFF. CDR3 bases: TGCGCCAGCAGCTTGGGGCTAGGGTACAATGAGCAGTTCTTC. The chain recombines TRBV5-1 with TRBJ2-1; no reliable D call. The CDR3 contains 14 residues. Germline V gene lookup returns CDR1 SGHRS and CDR2 YFSETQ. The germline V and J ends were trimmed by 0 bases and 4 bases, with 8 bases remaining between them.

The DNA for the CDR3 is TGCAGCGCCGGACACGTCCCCCCAGATACGCAGTATTTT. It specifies CSAGHVPPDTQYF. The chain links TRBV29-1 to TRBJ2-3, with D perhaps matching TRBD1 (5 bases). Germline CDR1 reads SQVTM; CDR2 reads ANQGSEA. This CDR3 has 13 residues. Trimming cost V 7 bases and J 4 bases, with 15 bases left between them.

The rearrangement links TRBV29-1 to TRBJ2-7; 8 bases are shared with TRBD1. The CDR3 sequence is 12 residues long. Germline lookup yields CDR1 SQVTM and CDR2 ANQGSEA. J gave up 2 bases and V 6 bases, and 3 bases lay outside the gene matches. In nucleotides, the CDR3 is TGCAGCGTCTCGGGACAGGCCTACGAGCAGTACTTC. Protein product: CSVSGQAYEQYF.

This chain joins TRBV6-2 or TRBV6-3 and TRBJ1-5; possible D gene TRBD1, 5 bases. V was clipped by 4 bases and J by 7 bases, with 20 bases between them. Germline V gene data show CDR1 as MNHEY and CDR2 as SVGEGT. The CDR3 has 16 amino acids. CDR3 nucleotide sequence: TGTGCCAGCAGTTCAGGGAGGAAGGGATCGGGACAGCCCCAGCATTTT. Amino acids: CASSSGRKGSGQPQHF.

This clonotype came up many times. This chain connects TRBV7-9 to TRBJ1-1, with 7 bases identical to TRBD1. Germline V gene sequence: CDR1 SEHNR, CDR2 FQNEAQ (reference sequence). V trimming: 1 base; J trimming: 2 bases; junction bases outside the gene matches: 1. This CDR3 region has 14 residues. This CDR3 is CASSLGTGNTEAFF. The CDR3 bases are TGTGCCAGCAGCTTAGGGACAGGTAACACTGAAGCTTTCTTT. The variable domain in full, with the rest retrieved from reference TRBV7-9 and TRBJ1-1, is DTGVSQNPRHKITKRGQNVTFRCDPISEHNRLYWYRQTLGQGPEFLTYFQNEAQLEKSRLLSDRFSAERPKGSFSTLEIQRTEQGDSAMYLCASSLGTGNTEAFFGQGTRLTVV.

This clonotype has a count of ten or more. The chain joins TRBV29-1 to TRBJ2-7, with no clear D. V was trimmed by 3 bases and J by 2 bases, leaving 8 bases between them. Looked up from germline, CDR1 is SQVTM and CDR2 is ANQGSEA. There are 12 residues in the CDR3. The CDR3 protein is CSVDSHAYEQYF. The CDR3, as DNA: TGCAGCGTTGACTCCCACGCCTACGAGCAGTACTTC.

The CDR3 sequence is CASSVRSGDTGELFF. DNA of the CDR3: TGTGCCAGCAGCGTAAGGTCGGGAGACACCGGGGAGCTGTTTTTT. V usage is TRBV9 and J usage is TRBJ2-2, with a tentative D call TRBD2 (6 bases). V gave up 1 base and J gave up 3 bases, with 10 bases separating them. CDR3 length equals 15 residues. Germline assignment: CDR1 SGDLS and CDR2 YYNGEE.

This clonotype was seen repeatedly, ten times or more. V gene TRBV20-1 combines with J gene TRBJ2-2, with 12 bases aligning to TRBD2. Unmatched junction bases numbered 8, after V lost 5 bases and J lost 1 base. Germline V gene lookup returns CDR1 DFQATT and CDR2 SNEGSKA (reference sequence). The CDR3 length is 17 residues. The CDR3: CSAEILGLAGNTGELFF. DNA for the CDR3: TGCAGTGCTGAAATTTTGGGACTAGCGGGGAACACCGGGGAGCTGTTTTTT.

There are many counts of this clonotype. One end of the junction varies from germline; a read error may be responsible. V gene TRBV12-3 or TRBV12-4 combines with J gene TRBJ1-2; TRBD1 matches at 8 bases. The length of the CDR3 is 12 residues. CDR3 nucleotides: TGTGCCAGCGGCATGAGGGGGACAGGAGATCACTTC. It encodes CASGMRGTGDHF.

Ten or more counts support this clonotype. In DNA form, the CDR3 reads TGTGCCACCCGGACTTTAGCAAGAGACATTCAGTACTTC. This encodes CATRTLARDIQYF. This chain connects TRBV10-3 to TRBJ2-4, with D possibly TRBD2 on 5 matching bases. This CDR3 is built from 13 residues. Trimming stripped 10 bases from V and 8 bases from J, with 18 bases between. The germline CDR1 and CDR2 sequences are ENHRY and SYGVKD.

J is TRBJ2-1 and V is TRBV7-2, with 10 bases identical to TRBD2. Per the germline V gene, CDR1 is SGHTA and CDR2 is FQGNSA. The junction had 9 bases not matched to a gene; V was cut back by 0 bases and J by 7 bases. The CDR3 spans 17 residues. CDR3 sequence reads: CASSLASASGSRNEQFF. CDR3 sequence (DNA): TGTGCCAGCAGCTTAGCGTCGGCTAGCGGGAGTAGGAATGAGCAGTTCTTC.

This clonotype was counted at least ten times. This chain uses TRBV30 with TRBJ2-3, with 10 bases aligning to TRBD2. V was pared by 6 bases and J by 1 base, with 4 bases of the junction left unmatched. CDR1 is GTSNPN, CDR2 SVGIG, per germline (reference sequence). The CDR3 is 14 amino acids. The CDR3 nucleotides are TGTGCCTGCCGAGGGACTAGCGGCACAGATACGCAGTATTTT. It encodes CACRGTSGTDTQYF.